The next 20 T cell receptor beta chains were all read from a single sample in a study of breast tumors, draining lymph nodes, adjacent tissues. TCRdb recomputed calls from the multiplex PCR reads with MiXCR, one row per CDR3 protein. This table holds approximately 100,000 distinct CDR3 sequences, 30% found once. The lymph nodes were axillary draining lymph nodes from breast cancer patients. Sequenced input: axillary lymph node tissue. The receptors derive from a female donor with breast cancer. Some clones in this sample may be carry-over from other donors' samples.

V gene TRBV7-6 combines with J gene TRBJ2-7; D not certain. Trimming took off 0 bases at V and 2 bases at J, with 14 bases between the two ends. CDR1 is SGHVS and CDR2 is FNYEAQ in the germline V gene. The CDR3 contains 16 residues. The CDR3 reads CASSLAGEAFAYEQYF. The CDR3 region has the DNA TGTGCCAGCAGCTTAGCAGGCGAGGCCTTCGCCTACGAGCAGTACTTC.

Worth noting for this clonotype: This could be a read error, since a much larger clone is one nucleotide away. The chain couples TRBV6-2 or TRBV6-3 to TRBJ1-2; a weak D match, TRBD1 (5 bases). This CDR3 comprises 17 residues. Trimming stripped 0 bases from V and 3 bases from J, with 17 bases between. Germline V gene sequence: CDR1 MNHEY, CDR2 SVGEGT. CDR3: CASSYSTSGSVDYGYTF. For the CDR3, the DNA is TGTGCCAGCAGTTACTCAACGTCAGGGTCCGTTGACTATGGCTACACCTTC.

Worth noting for this clonotype: A much more abundant neighbour one base away suggests this may be a read error. The chain carries TRBV5-8 and TRBJ2-5, with a possible D match to TRBD1 (6 bases). The CDR3 extends over 17 amino acids. Trimming left V 5 bases short and J 1 base short, with 21 bases between. Germline V gives CDR1 SGHTS, CDR2 YDEGEE. The CDR3 bases are TGTGCCAGCAGAAGAAATCGGGCCAGGGGCCGCCAAGAGACCCAGTACTTC. Its protein product is CASRRNRARGRQETQYF.

The chain combines TRBV7-8 with TRBJ2-7; 9 bases match TRBD1. V lost 6 bases to trimming and J lost 1 base; unmatched junction nucleotides: 10. CDR3 length: 16 amino acids. CDR1 is SGHVS, CDR2 FQNEAQ, per germline. The CDR3 loop is CASSLGGTGLSYEQYV. Written as DNA, the CDR3 is TGTGCCAGCAGTCTGGGGGGGACAGGGCTTTCCTACGAGCAGTACGTC.

This clonotype was counted at least ten times. The rearrangement links TRBV7-8 to TRBJ2-2, with a weak D call TRBD2 (6 bases). The CDR3 extends over 18 amino acids. V was trimmed by 0 bases and J by 4 bases, leaving 18 bases between them. CDR1 and CDR2 from the germline V gene are SGHVS and FQNEAQ. The CDR3 loop is CASSLARSRVGGTGELFF. CDR3 nucleotide sequence: TGTGCCAGCAGCTTAGCGCGGTCGCGGGTCGGGGGCACCGGGGAGCTGTTTTTT.

This clonotype was found many times. The rearrangement links TRBV5-1 to TRBJ1-6; D not certain. The CDR3 extends over 15 amino acids. Between the trimmed V and J ends, which lost 0 bases and 7 bases, there was a span of 11 bases. Germline values: CDR1 SGHRS, CDR2 YFSETQ. CDR3 sequence: CASSLEFRQNSPLHF. Here the CDR3 DNA reads TGCGCCAGCAGCTTGGAGTTTAGGCAGAATTCACCCCTCCACTTT.

In its sample, this clonotype was seen many times. The V gene is TRBV11-3, the J gene TRBJ2-1; TRBD1 might be the D (5 bases). The germline V and J ends were trimmed by 5 bases and 2 bases, with 16 bases remaining between them. Germline V gene data show CDR1 as SGHNT and CDR2 as YENEEA. The CDR3 is 16 amino acids. The CDR3 loop is CASSPSWQGTYNEQFF. DNA for the CDR3: TGTGCCAGCAGCCCTTCCTGGCAGGGCACCTACAATGAGCAGTTCTTC.

This clonotype came up many times. The chain is built from TRBV20-1 and TRBJ2-3; maybe TRBD2 (6 bases). The V end was cut by 0 bases, the J end by 4 bases, with 14 bases between. The CDR3 has 15 amino acids. Germline-derived CDR1 and CDR2 are DFQATT and SNEGSKA (reference sequence). CDR3 nucleotide sequence: TGCAGTGCTAGAGATTGGAGGGGACGGGCAGATACGCAGTATTTT. Its protein product is CSARDWRGRADTQYF.

This clonotype was recorded many times. This rearrangement joins TRBV27 to TRBJ1-4; D is uncertain. CDR1 is MNHEY, CDR2 SMNVEV, per germline (reference sequence). V was cut by 2 bases and J by 10 bases, with 17 bases left in between. The CDR3 consists of 15 residues. Here the CDR3 reads CASSLVGRNSGKLFF. The CDR3 coding sequence is TGTGCCAGCAGTTTAGTAGGGAGGAATTCCGGAAAACTGTTTTTT.

CDR3 DNA sequence: TGTGCCAGCAGCCCTCTAGAGAACACTGAAGCTTTCTTT. It encodes CASSPLENTEAFF. This chain connects TRBV7-9 to TRBJ1-1; no clear D gene. The germline V gene has CDR1 SEHNR and CDR2 FQNEAQ (reference sequence). This CDR3 is 13 amino acids long. Deletions cut 5 bases from V and 1 base from J, with 8 bases between. The entire variable domain, with the rest obtained from reference TRBV7-9 and TRBJ1-1, is as follows: DTGVSQNPRHKITKRGQNVTFRCDPISEHNRLYWYRQTLGQGPEFLTYFQNEAQLEKSRLLSDRFSAERPKGSFSTLEIQRTEQGDSAMYLCASSPLENTEAFFGQGTRLTVV.

The V call is TRBV11-2, the J call TRBJ1-4; a weak D match, TRBD1 (6 bases). The CDR3 consists of 13 residues. V lost 0 bases, J lost 10 bases, and 9 bases lay in between. The germline CDR1 and CDR2 sequences are SGHAT and FQNNGV. The DNA of the CDR3 is TGTGCCAGCAGCTTAGAAGGAGGGGGAAAACTGTTTTTT. Protein product: CASSLEGGGKLFF.

The sample holds many counts of this clonotype. The chain is built from TRBV18 and TRBJ1-4; 7 positions match TRBD1. The germline V gene has CDR1 KGHSH and CDR2 LQKENI. With 3 bases clipped from V and 0 bases from J, the junction kept 4 bases outside the gene matches. The CDR3 runs 16 residues. DNA for the CDR3: TGTGCCAGCTCACCGATTACAGGGGCAACTAATGAAAAACTGTTTTTT. Translated: CASSPITGATNEKLFF.

In its sample, this clonotype was seen many times. This sequence joins TRBV12-3 or TRBV12-4 and TRBJ2-2; 9 bases fit TRBD2. Trimming cost V 4 bases and J 8 bases; bases outside gene matches: 11. This CDR3 contains 16 residues. The CDR3 region has the DNA TGTGCCAGCAGTTCGGAAATAGCGGGAGCAAGGGGGGAGCTGTTTTTT. Protein product: CASSSEIAGARGELFF.

This clonotype was seen repeatedly, ten times or more. The chain employs TRBV20-1 and TRBJ2-1, with 11 bases aligning to TRBD1. The germline V gene encodes CDR1 DFQATT and CDR2 SNEGSKA (reference sequence). The junction had 2 bases not matched to a gene; V was cut back by 1 base and J by 0 bases. This CDR3 is 16 amino acids long. The CDR3 coding sequence is TGCAGTGCTAGAGGGACAGGGGGCGTCTCCTACAATGAGCAGTTCTTC. Protein product: CSARGTGGVSYNEQFF.

This rearrangement joins TRBV28 to TRBJ1-1; a possible D gene is TRBD1 (6 bases). The CDR3 is made up of 13 amino acids. Germline CDR1 and CDR2: MDHEN and SYDVKM. Trimming removed 6 bases at V and 4 bases at J, with 12 bases between. This chain's CDR3 is CASSETGTTEAFF. CDR3 sequence (DNA): TGTGCCAGCAGCGAAACAGGGACCACTGAAGCTTTCTTT.

V usage is TRBV7-2 and J usage is TRBJ1-4, with D possibly matching TRBD1 (5 bases). Trimming removed 1 base from V and 7 bases from J, with 16 bases in between. The CDR3 contains 16 residues. Per germline, CDR1 SGHTA and CDR2 FQGNSA. The CDR3 is CASSLVGTPKGEKLFF. In nucleotides, the CDR3 is TGTGCCAGCAGCTTAGTCGGGACCCCGAAAGGTGAAAAACTGTTTTTT.

This rearrangement joins TRBV29-1 to TRBJ1-2; 9 bases map to TRBD1. The J segment lost 11 bases and the V segment lost 8 bases, leaving 12 bases of the junction unmatched. This CDR3 has 12 amino acids. Germline CDR1 SQVTM, CDR2 ANQGSEA. CDR3 coding DNA: TGCAGCACGTACCGGGACAGGGAATCTTACACCTTC. Amino acids: CSTYRDRESYTF. Full variable domain (outside the CDR3, taken from reference TRBV29-1 and TRBJ1-2): SAVISQKPSRDICQRGTSLTIQCQVDSQVTMMFWYRQQPGQSLTLIATANQGSEATYESGFVIDKFPISRPNLTFSTLTVSNMSPEDSSIYLCSTYRDRESYTFGSGTRLTVV.

In this sample, this clonotype turned up many times. The V gene is TRBV19, the J gene TRBJ2-7, with 12 bases lining up with TRBD2. Germline trimming cut 5 bases from V and 7 bases from J; bases unmatched to any gene: 9. In germline, CDR1 is LNHDA, CDR2 SQIVND (reference sequence). The CDR3 is 15 residues long. The CDR3 DNA follows: TGTGCCAGTAGTCCGAGACTAGCGGGAGAGGGAGAGCAGTACTTC. Encoded protein: CASSPRLAGEGEQYF.

The V gene is TRBV6-1, the J gene TRBJ2-5; D call uncertain. Germline CDR1 reads MNHNS; CDR2 reads SASEGT. Deletions cut 6 bases from V and 4 bases from J, with 15 bases between. CDR3 size: 14 residues. The CDR3 region has the DNA TGTGCCAGCAGCGCAGTGACTCCTATAGAGACCCAGTACTTC. Translation: CASSAVTPIETQYF.

This clonotype appeared many times. The J gene is TRBJ1-5, the V gene TRBV30; weak D call: TRBD1 (6 bases). The CDR3 extends over 15 amino acids. The V end was cut by 2 bases, the J end by 1 base, with 12 bases between. Germline loops: CDR1 GTSNPN, CDR2 SVGIG (reference sequence). CDR3 residues: CAWSTGAVSNQPQHF. CDR3 coding DNA: TGTGCCTGGAGTACGGGGGCTGTAAGCAATCAGCCCCAGCATTTT.